A selection of T cell receptor beta chains follows, all from one sample in a study of neurological immune-mediated disorders. TCRdb itself ran the 5' RACE reads through MiXCR, one entry per CDR3 protein. The repertoire holds around 46,000 distinct CDR3 sequences, with around 4% as singletons. Sequenced input: PBMCs. The receptor set was obtained from a woman aged 55-69 years with multiple sclerosis. The CDR3 runs from the conserved cysteine through the conserved F or W. The D gene is left open where the match is weak. Clone size, where shown, is once, few, many, or a class for clones that have expanded.

TGTGCCAGCAGCTCGCCCCCTCCCAAAGAGACCCAGTACTTC CASSSPPPKETQYF many TRBV12-3/TRBV12-4 NA TRBJ2-5
TGTGCCAGCAGTTTTACAGGGACAGATACGCAGTATTTT CASSFTGTDTQYF many TRBV12-3/TRBV12-4 NA TRBJ2-3
TGTGCCAGCAGCTCCCAGGGCAACACTGAAGCTTTCTTT CASSSQGNTEAFF many TRBV11-1 NA TRBJ1-1
TGTGCCAGCACTCTAGCCAGATCAACTAATGAAAAACTGTTTTTT CASTLARSTNEKLFF many TRBV6-6 NA TRBJ1-4
TGCGCCAGCAGCCAAGATATAAGCACAGATACGCAGTATTTT CASSQDISTDTQYF many TRBV4-3 NA TRBJ2-3
TGTGCCACCAGTGATGGGGGAGCCGGGGAGCTGTTTTTT CATSDGGAGELFF medium-sized TRBV24-1 NA TRBJ2-2
TGTGCCAGCGGACTCGGGGAGCTGTTTTTT CASGLGELFF many TRBV6-2/TRBV6-3 NA TRBJ2-2
TGTGCCAGCAGCCCCCAACATGAGGCTGAAGCTTTCTTT CASSPQHEAEAFF many TRBV9 NA TRBJ1-1
TGTGCCAGCAGCCATGACAGGCCTGGGGCCAACGTCCTGACTTTC CASSHDRPGANVLTF NA TRBV3-1 NA TRBJ2-6
TGTGCCAGCAGTGCTCAGGGCGACTATGGCTACACCTTC CASSAQGDYGYTF NA TRBV2 NA TRBJ1-2
TGTGCCAGCTCACCTGAGCACAGGGGGCAGAATGGCTACACCTTC CASSPEHRGQNGYTF few TRBV18 TRBD1 TRBJ1-2
TGTGCCAGCAGCTTAAATCACGGGGCGCAAGAGACCCAGTACTTC CASSLNHGAQETQYF few TRBV7-2 NA TRBJ2-5
TGTGCCAGCAGCCAACGAACAGGGTACACTGAAGCTTTCTTT CASSQRTGYTEAFF many TRBV3-1 NA TRBJ1-1
TGTGCCATCAGTGAGTGGGGGCTTTCCAATGAGCAGTTCTTC CAISEWGLSNEQFF many TRBV10-3 NA TRBJ2-1
TGCAGTGCTCGAAGGCAGGGCCCAGATACGCAGTATTTT CSARRQGPDTQYF many TRBV20-1 NA TRBJ2-3
TGCGCCAGCAGCCAACAGGGGGCTCCGCAGTATTTT CASSQQGAPQYF many TRBV4-1 TRBD1 TRBJ2-3
TGCAGTGCTAGGTCCCTAGCGGGAGGACCAGATACGCAGTATTTT CSARSLAGGPDTQYF many TRBV20-1 TRBD2 TRBJ2-3
TGTGCCACCAGTGGTCCACCTCCGGAGAACACTGAAGCTTTCTTT CATSGPPPENTEAFF many TRBV24-1 NA TRBJ1-1
TGCAGTGCGCACCGCGCGGGGGGGCTTTACGAGCAGTACTTC CSAHRAGGLYEQYF many TRBV20-1 TRBD2 TRBJ2-7
TGTGCCAGCAGCTTTGACGGTCCAGATACGCAGTATTTT CASSFDGPDTQYF NA TRBV5-6 NA TRBJ2-3
TGCGCCAGCAGCTTGGTTGGAAACTCCTACAATGAGCAGTTCTTC CASSLVGNSYNEQFF many TRBV5-1 NA TRBJ2-1
TGCGCCAGCAGCTTGGGGGCAACTAATGAAAAACTGTTTTTT CASSLGATNEKLFF many TRBV5-1 NA TRBJ1-4
TGCAGTGCTAGAGGTCGTCTAGGGTACAATGAGCAGTTCTTC CSARGRLGYNEQFF many TRBV20-1 NA TRBJ2-1
TGTGCCAGCAGAGGACCTCTCGGAGAGACCCAGTACTTC CASRGPLGETQYF NA TRBV6-5 NA TRBJ2-5
TGTGCCAGCAGTTTAGCACAGACGCAGTATTTT CASSLAQTQYF few TRBV28 NA TRBJ2-3
TGTGCCAGCACGGGGGCGGTGGGTACCTACGAGCAGTACTTC CASTGAVGTYEQYF many TRBV28 NA TRBJ2-7
TGCGCCAGCAGCCGAACAGGGGGAGAGAATCAGCCCCAGCATTTT CASSRTGGENQPQHF many TRBV5-1 TRBD1 TRBJ1-5
TGTGCCAGCAGTTACTCGTCCACCGGGGAGCTGTTTTTT CASSYSSTGELFF few TRBV6-5 NA TRBJ2-2
TGTGCCACCAGCAGAGGGGCAGGGCAGTTCTTC CATSRGAGQFF many TRBV15 NA TRBJ2-1
TGTGCCAGCAGCCTAAAAAGGGACCTCGCTGGCTACACCTTC CASSLKRDLAGYTF few TRBV7-9 NA TRBJ1-2
TGTGCCAGCAGCGTAAATCCGGGGAATCAGCCCCAGCATTTT CASSVNPGNQPQHF many TRBV9 NA TRBJ1-5
TGTGCCAGCAGTCGGGCCGGGACAGGGGCCTCTGGAAACACCATATATTTT CASSRAGTGASGNTIYF many TRBV28 TRBD1 TRBJ1-3
TGTGCCAGCAGGCATGACCCCTATGGCTACACCTTC CASRHDPYGYTF many TRBV28 NA TRBJ1-2
TGCAGTGCTAGAGGCGAAGGGGAAGAGACCCAGTACTTC CSARGEGEETQYF NA TRBV20-1 NA TRBJ2-5
TGTGCCAGCAGCCCGTGGGACAGAGTACAAGAGACCCAGTACTTC CASSPWDRVQETQYF many TRBV5-8 TRBD1 TRBJ2-5
TGTGCCAGCAGCGTAGGGGGCAGACTCCAAGAGACCCAGTACTTC CASSVGGRLQETQYF many TRBV9 NA TRBJ2-5
TGTGCCAGCAGCTTCGCGCCTGGGGACGGAATCACTGAAGCTTTCTTT CASSFAPGDGITEAFF many TRBV7-2 NA TRBJ1-1
TGCAGTGCTAGGTCCGGGACAGGGGACTATGGCTACACCTTC CSARSGTGDYGYTF many TRBV20-1 TRBD1 TRBJ1-2
TGCGCCAGCAGCTACGACGGAAACACTGAAGCTTTCTTT CASSYDGNTEAFF many TRBV5-1 NA TRBJ1-1
TGCGCCAGCAGCCAAGAAGGTGGCGGGTCTCAGCCCCAGCATTTT CASSQEGGGSQPQHF many TRBV4-1 NA TRBJ1-5
TGCAGTGCGAGCTCCCCTCCCTTCACAGATACGCAGTATTTT CSASSPPFTDTQYF many TRBV20-1 NA TRBJ2-3
TGCGCCAGCAGTGACAACAGGGGCTATTCCTCCTACAATGAGCAGTTCTTC CASSDNRGYSSYNEQFF many TRBV10-1 TRBD1 TRBJ2-1
TGTGCCAGCAGCGTCGATAAGGGGAACACTGAAGCTTTCTTT CASSVDKGNTEAFF few TRBV9 NA TRBJ1-1
TGTGCCAGCAGAAACGGACTAGCGGGGGGTCCGGCACAAGAGACCCAGTACTTC CASRNGLAGGPAQETQYF many TRBV28 TRBD2 TRBJ2-5
TGTGCCAGCTCACCACCGGTTATCCGGAACACCGGGGAGCTGTTTTTT CASSPPVIRNTGELFF many TRBV18 NA TRBJ2-2
TGTGCCAGCAGCATAAACAGGGAAAACTATGGCTACACCTTC CASSINRENYGYTF many TRBV7-2 NA TRBJ1-2